The present entry profiles one T cell receptor beta chain with its context. This record comes from a study of blood T cell repertoires in COVID-19. The assay was immunoSEQ multiplex PCR, and TCRdb's table has in-frame clones only and misses some. The sample holds about 270,000 clones; roughly nine tenths are singletons and the top ten take about 8.8%. Sequenced: peripheral blood. The sequence derives from a middle-aged man with active or convalescent COVID-19.

CDR3 region: CATEGTVGTDTQYF. CDR3 in DNA: TGTGCCACCGAGGGGACAGTCGGCACAGATACGCAGTATTTT. The chain joins TRBV24-1 to TRBJ2-3, with 7 bases fitting TRBD1. Germline V gives CDR1 KGHDR, CDR2 SFDVKD. The ends lost 9 bases at V and 1 base at J; junction bases unmatched: 6. This CDR3 region has 14 residues.